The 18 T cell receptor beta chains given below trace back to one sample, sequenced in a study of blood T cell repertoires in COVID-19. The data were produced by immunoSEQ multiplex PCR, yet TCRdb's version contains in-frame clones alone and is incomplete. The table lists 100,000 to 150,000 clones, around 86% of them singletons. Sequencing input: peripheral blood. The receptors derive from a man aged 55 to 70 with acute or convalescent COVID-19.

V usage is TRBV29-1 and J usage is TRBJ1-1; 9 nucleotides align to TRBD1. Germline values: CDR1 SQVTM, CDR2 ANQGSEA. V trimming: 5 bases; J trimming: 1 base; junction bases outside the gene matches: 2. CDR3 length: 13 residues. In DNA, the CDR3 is TGCAGCGTTAAGGGACAGGGGAACACTGAAGCTTTCTTT. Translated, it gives CSVKGQGNTEAFF.

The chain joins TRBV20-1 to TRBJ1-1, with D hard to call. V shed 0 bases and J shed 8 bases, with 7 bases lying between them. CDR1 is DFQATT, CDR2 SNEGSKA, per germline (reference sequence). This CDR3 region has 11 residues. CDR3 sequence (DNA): TGCAGTGCTAGAGATACGGGGGAAGCTTTCTTT. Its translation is CSARDTGEAFF.

CDR3 in amino acids: CSARQGIVEAFF. CDR3 DNA sequence: TGCAGCGCCCGACAGGGGATAGTTGAAGCTTTCTTT. The genes are TRBV29-1 and TRBJ1-1; 8 bases line up with TRBD1. The CDR3 has 12 residues. From germline, CDR1 is SQVTM and CDR2 ANQGSEA. V trimming: 7 bases; J trimming: 7 bases; junction bases outside the gene matches: 8.

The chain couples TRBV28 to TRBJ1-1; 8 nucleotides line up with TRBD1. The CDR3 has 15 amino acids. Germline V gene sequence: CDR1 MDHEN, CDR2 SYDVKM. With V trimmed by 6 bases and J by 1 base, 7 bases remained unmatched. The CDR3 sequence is CASSRRQGWNTEAFF. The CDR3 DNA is TGTGCCAGCAGCCGGAGACAGGGGTGGAACACTGAAGCTTTCTTT. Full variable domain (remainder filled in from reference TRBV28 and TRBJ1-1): DVKVTQSSRYLVKRTGEKVFLECVQDMDHENMFWYRQDPGLGLRLIYFSYDVKMKEKGDIPEGYSVSREKKERFSLILESASTNQTSMYLCASSRRQGWNTEAFFGQGTRLTVV.

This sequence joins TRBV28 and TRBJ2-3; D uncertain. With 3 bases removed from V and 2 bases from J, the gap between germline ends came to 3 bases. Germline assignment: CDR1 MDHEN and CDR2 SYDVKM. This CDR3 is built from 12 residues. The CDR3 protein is CASSFYTDTQYF. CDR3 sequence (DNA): TGTGCCAGCAGTTTTTACACAGATACGCAGTATTTT.

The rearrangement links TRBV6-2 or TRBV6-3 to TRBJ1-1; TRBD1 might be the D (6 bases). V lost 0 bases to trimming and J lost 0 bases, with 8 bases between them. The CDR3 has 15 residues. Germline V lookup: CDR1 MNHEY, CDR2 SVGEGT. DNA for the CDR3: TGTGCCAGCAGTTACTCGACAGGCGTGAACACTGAAGCTTTCTTT. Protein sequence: CASSYSTGVNTEAFF.

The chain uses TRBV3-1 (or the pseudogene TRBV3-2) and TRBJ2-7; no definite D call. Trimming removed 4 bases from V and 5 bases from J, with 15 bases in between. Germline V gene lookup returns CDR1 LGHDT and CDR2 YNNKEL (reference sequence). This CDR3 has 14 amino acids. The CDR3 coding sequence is TGTGCCAGCAGCCCCTATTCTAGAATCCACGAGCAGTACTTC. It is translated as CASSPYSRIHEQYF.

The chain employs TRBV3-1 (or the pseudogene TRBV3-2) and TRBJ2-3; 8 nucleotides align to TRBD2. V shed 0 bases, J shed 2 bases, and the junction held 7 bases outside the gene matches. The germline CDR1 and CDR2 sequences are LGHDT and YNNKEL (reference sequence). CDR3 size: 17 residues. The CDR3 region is CASSQDGIGLATDTQYF. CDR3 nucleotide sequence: TGTGCCAGCAGCCAAGATGGGATAGGACTAGCCACAGATACGCAGTATTTT.

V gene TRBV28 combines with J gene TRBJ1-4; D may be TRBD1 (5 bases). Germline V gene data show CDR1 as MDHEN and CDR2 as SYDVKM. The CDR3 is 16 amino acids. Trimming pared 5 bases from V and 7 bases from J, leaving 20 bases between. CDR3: CASSPPGGRASEKLFF. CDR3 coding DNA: TGTGCCAGCAGTCCCCCCGGGGGTAGGGCTAGTGAAAAACTGTTTTTT.

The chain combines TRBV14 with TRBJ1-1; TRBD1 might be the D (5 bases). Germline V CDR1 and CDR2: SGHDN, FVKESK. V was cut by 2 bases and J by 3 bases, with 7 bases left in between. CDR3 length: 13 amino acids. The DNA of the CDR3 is TGTGCCAGCAGCCAAATAGGGGACACTGAAGCTTTCTTT. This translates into CASSQIGDTEAFF.

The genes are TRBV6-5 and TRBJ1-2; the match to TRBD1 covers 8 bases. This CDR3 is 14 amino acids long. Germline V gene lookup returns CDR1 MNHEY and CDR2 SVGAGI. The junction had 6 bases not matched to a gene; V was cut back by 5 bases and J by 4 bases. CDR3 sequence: CASSPGQGLYGYTF. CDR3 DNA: TGTGCCAGCAGTCCCGGACAGGGACTCTATGGCTACACCTTC.

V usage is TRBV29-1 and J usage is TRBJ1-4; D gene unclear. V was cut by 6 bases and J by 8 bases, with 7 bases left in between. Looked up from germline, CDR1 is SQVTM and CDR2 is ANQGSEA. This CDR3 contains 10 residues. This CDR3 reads CSVELEKLFF. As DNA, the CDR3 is TGCAGCGTCGAATTAGAAAAACTGTTTTTT.

This CDR3 is CASSQGGREGYTF. In DNA, the CDR3 is TGTGCCAGCAGCCAAGGTGGCAGGGAAGGCTACACCTTC. The chain joins TRBV3-1 (or the pseudogene TRBV3-2) to TRBJ1-2; a weak D match, TRBD1 (5 bases). Germline V gene data show CDR1 as LGHDT and CDR2 as YNNKEL (reference sequence). Trimming removed 1 base at V and 8 bases at J, with 11 bases between. This CDR3 contains 13 residues.

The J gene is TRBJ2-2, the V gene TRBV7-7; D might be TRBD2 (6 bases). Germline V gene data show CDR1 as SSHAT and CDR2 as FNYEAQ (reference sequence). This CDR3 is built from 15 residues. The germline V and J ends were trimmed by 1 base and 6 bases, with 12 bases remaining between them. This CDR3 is CASSLESGLSGELFF. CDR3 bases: TGTGCCAGCAGCTTAGAGAGCGGGTTATCCGGGGAGCTGTTTTTT.

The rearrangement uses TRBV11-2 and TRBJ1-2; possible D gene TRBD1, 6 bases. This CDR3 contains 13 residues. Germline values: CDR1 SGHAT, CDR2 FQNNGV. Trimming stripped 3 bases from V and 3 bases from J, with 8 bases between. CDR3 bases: TGTGCCAGCAGCTTTAACAGGGACTATGGCTACACCTTC. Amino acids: CASSFNRDYGYTF.

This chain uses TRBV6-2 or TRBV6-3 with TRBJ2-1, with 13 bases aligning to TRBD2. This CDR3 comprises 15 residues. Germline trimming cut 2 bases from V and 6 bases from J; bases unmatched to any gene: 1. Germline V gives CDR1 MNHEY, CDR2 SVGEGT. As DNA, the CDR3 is TGTGCCAGCAGTTACACTAGCGGGAGGGCCAATGAGCAGTTCTTC. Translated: CASSYTSGRANEQFF.

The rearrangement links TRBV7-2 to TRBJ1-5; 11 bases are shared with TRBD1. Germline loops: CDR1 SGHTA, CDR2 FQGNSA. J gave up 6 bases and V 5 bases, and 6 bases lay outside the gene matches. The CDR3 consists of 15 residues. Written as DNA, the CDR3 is TGTGCCAGCAGCGGGGGACAGGGGGTGACTCAGCCCCAGCATTTT. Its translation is CASSGGQGVTQPQHF.

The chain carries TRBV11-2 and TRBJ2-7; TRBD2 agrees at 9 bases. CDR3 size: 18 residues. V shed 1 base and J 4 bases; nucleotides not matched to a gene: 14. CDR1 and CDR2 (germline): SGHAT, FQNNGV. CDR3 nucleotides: TGTGCCAGCAGCTTAGGGCTGGAAGGCGGGAGGGCCCGATACGAGCAGTACTTC. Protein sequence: CASSLGLEGGRARYEQYF.